This T cell receptor beta chain stems from a study of T-cell reconstitution after alpha-beta-depleted transplantation in children (dated by TCRdb to about 2016). For the study in its entirety: Using TCR repertoire profiling, the study followed T-cell immune reconstitution in a quantitative way in children after TCRalphabeta/CD19-depleted allogeneic hematopoietic cell transplantation.

Libraries were built with PCR. Sequencing took place on an Illumina HiSeq 2500. Molecular barcoding was employed in the preparation of TCR libraries, with unique molecular identifiers being used to normalize TCRbeta repertoire quantification. The public reads were run again by TCRdb, first through fastp at Q25 and then through MiXCR, and only productive beta chains were kept. Records with the same CDR3 protein are collapsed into one entry carrying the most frequent genes and DNA. Recorded for this sample are 780,000 or so distinct CDR3 sequences; about 15% of them occurred a single time. Approximately 5% of the sample is taken by the ten largest. With regard to this clonotype: Its specific antigen is unknown. The sample holds no much larger clone one base away, and base qualities are not on file.

CDR1 and CDR2 are drawn from the germline V gene (reference sequence): LNHNV, YYDKDF. Including the terminal cysteine and phenylalanine, the CDR3 comprises 14 residues. The only DNA kept is the CDR3, 42 bases in frame from the first base. The junction shows trimming of 1 base on V and 1 base on J, plus 6 bases between the germline ends. The study at large found these results: Over subsequent months, a decline in hyperexpanded clone frequencies was noted, and after one year, T-cell counts and TCRbeta diversity were mostly ascribed to newly produced T cells. In some patients, the high TCRbeta diversity seen at day 60 was put down to recipient T cells and intrathymic progenitors that had survived conditioning. The apparently early recovery of alphabetaT-cell counts about two months after transplant reportedly depended on only several hundred rapidly expanded clones that came from non-depleted graft cells.

In light of the paper, this sample's treatment or condition label describes: allogeneic hematopoietic cell transplantation with graft depleted of TCRalphabeta T cells and CD19 B cells. The transplant recipients were children given TCRalphabeta/CD19-depleted allogeneic hematopoietic cell grafts. The sequence was collected from a male patient aged 10-17 years who had a stem cell transplant for acute lymphoblastic leukemia, so the T cells may come from the graft donor. The chain is made from TRBV15 and TRBJ2-3, with no D gene named confidently. This sample comprised PBMCs, mostly from graft donor cells, obtained 360 days after TCRalphabeta/CD19-depleted stem cell transplant. The CDR3 amino acid sequence is: CATSRGAGTDTQYF. The DNA reads as follows: TGTGCCACCAGCAGAGGTGCGGGCACAGATACGCAGTATTTT.